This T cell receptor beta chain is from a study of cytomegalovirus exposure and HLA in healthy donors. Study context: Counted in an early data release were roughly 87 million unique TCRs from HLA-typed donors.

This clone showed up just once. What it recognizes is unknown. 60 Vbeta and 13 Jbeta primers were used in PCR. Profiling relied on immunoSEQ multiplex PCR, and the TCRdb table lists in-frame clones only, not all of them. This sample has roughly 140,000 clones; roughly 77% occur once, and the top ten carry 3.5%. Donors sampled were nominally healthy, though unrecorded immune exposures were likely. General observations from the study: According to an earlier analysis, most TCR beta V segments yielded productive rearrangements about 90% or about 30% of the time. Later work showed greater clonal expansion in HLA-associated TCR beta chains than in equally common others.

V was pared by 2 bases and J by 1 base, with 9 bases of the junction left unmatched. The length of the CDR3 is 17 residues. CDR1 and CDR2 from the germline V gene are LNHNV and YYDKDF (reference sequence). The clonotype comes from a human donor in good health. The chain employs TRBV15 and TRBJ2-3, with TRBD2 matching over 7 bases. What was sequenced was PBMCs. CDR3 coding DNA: TGTGCCACCAGCAGACCCCGGTGGGGGGGAGGCACAGATACGCAGTATTTT. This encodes CATSRPRWGGGTDTQYF.